This T cell receptor beta chain was profiled in a study of early T cells in non-severe SARS-CoV-2 infection. Whole-study context: From unsorted whole blood, bulk RNA was sequenced, and the chains remained unpaired. Study-level points and caveats: A preference for anti-spike CD8 responses marked VDJdb matching, which missed private and CD4 specificities.

The J segment lost 4 bases and the V segment lost 6 bases, leaving 10 bases of the junction unmatched. The germline V gene has CDR1 PRHDT and CDR2 FYEKMQ (reference sequence). The CDR3 runs to 15 residues. In the library, individual cDNA molecules carried attached unique molecular identifiers. TCRdb ran MiXCR on the 5' RACE reads and lists one entry per CDR3 protein. The data show more than 50,000 distinct CDR3 sequences, roughly 12% seen once. A remark on this clonotype: Its matching antigen is unknown.

The source of this sequence is an adult who was a healthcare worker with PCR-confirmed SARS-CoV-2 infection or an uninfected control (not recorded which). This chain connects TRBV13 to TRBJ1-1; TRBD1 matches 8 bases. The sequences come from whole blood, collected at baseline. CDR3 sequence (DNA): TGTGCCAGCAGTCACCGTCGACAGGGGACCACTGAAGCTTTCTTT. It translates to CASSHRRQGTTEAFF.